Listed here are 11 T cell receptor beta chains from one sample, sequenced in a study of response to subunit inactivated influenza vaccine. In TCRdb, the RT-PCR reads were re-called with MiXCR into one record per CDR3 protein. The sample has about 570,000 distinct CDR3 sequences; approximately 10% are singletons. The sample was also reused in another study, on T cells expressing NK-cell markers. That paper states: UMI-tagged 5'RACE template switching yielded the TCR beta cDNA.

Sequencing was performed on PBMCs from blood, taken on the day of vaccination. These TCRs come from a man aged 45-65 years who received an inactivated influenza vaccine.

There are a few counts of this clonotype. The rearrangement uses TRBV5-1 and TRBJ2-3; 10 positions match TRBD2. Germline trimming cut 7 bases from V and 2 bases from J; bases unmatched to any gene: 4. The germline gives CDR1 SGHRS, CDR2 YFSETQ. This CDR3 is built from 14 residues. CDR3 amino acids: CASASGGPTDTQYF. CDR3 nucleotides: TGCGCCAGCGCTAGCGGGGGCCCCACAGATACGCAGTATTTT. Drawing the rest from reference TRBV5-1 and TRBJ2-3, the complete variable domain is KAGVTQTPRYLIKTRGQQVTLSCSPISGHRSVSWYQQTPGQGLQFLFEYFSETQRNKGNFPGRFSGRQFSNSRSEMNVSTLELGDSALYLCASASGGPTDTQYFGPGTRLTVL.

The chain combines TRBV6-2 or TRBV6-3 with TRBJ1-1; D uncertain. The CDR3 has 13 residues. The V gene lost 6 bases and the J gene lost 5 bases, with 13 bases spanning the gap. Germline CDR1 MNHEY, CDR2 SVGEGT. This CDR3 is CASRPGRSTEAFF. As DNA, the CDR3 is TGTGCCAGCAGACCCGGGAGATCAACTGAAGCTTTCTTT.

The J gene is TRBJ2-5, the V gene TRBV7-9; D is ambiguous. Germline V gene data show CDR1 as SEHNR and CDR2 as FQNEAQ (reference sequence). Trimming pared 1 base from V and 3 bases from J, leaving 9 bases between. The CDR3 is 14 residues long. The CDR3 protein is CASSLGGLKETQYF. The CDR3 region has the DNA TGTGCCAGCAGCTTAGGTGGGCTGAAAGAGACCCAGTACTTC.

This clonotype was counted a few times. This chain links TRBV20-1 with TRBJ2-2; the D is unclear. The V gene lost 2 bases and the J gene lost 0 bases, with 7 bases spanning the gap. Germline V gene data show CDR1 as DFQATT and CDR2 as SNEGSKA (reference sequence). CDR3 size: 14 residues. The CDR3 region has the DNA TGCAGTGCTAGAAGCACTCCGAACACCGGGGAGCTGTTTTTT. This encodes CSARSTPNTGELFF.

CDR3 in amino acids: CSASGTSGRADTQYF. CDR3 DNA: TGCAGTGCTAGTGGGACTAGCGGGAGGGCAGATACGCAGTATTTT. V gene TRBV20-1 combines with J gene TRBJ2-3, with 16 bases that match TRBD2. The ends lost 3 bases at V and 4 bases at J; junction bases unmatched: 1. This CDR3 spans 15 amino acids. Per germline, CDR1 DFQATT and CDR2 SNEGSKA (reference sequence).

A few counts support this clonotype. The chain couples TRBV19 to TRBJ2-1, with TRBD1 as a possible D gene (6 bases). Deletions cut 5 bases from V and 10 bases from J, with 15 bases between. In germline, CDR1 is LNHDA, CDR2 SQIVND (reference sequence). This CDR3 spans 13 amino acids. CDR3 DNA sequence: TGTGCCAGTAGTCCCTACAGGGATGGGGAGCAGTTCTTC. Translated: CASSPYRDGEQFF.

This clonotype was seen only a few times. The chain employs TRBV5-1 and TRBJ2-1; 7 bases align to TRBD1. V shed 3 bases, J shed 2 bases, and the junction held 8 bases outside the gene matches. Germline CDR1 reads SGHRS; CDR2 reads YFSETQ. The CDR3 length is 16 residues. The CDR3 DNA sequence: TGCGCCAGCAGCTACCCAAGACAGGGAGCCTACAATGAGCAGTTCTTC. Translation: CASSYPRQGAYNEQFF.

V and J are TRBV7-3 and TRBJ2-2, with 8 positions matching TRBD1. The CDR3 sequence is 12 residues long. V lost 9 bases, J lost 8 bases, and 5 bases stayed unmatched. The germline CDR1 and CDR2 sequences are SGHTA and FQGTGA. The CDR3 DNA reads TGTGCCAGTCAGCAGGGGGCTGGGGAGCTGTTTTTT. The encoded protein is CASQQGAGELFF.

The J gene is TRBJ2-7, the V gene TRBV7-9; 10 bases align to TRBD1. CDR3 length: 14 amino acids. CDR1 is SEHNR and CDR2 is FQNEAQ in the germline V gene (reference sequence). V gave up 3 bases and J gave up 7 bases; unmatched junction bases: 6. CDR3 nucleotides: TGTGCCAGCAGCTTCCCCGGGACAGGGGTAGAGCAGTACTTC. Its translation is CASSFPGTGVEQYF.

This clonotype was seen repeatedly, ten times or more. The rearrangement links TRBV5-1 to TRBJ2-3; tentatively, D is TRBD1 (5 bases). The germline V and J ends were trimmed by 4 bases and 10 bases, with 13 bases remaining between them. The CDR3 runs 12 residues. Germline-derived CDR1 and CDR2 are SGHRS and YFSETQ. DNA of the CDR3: TGCGCCAGCAGCACCAGAGGACAATCGCAGTATTTT. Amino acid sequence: CASSTRGQSQYF. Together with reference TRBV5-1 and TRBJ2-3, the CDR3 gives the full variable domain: KAGVTQTPRYLIKTRGQQVTLSCSPISGHRSVSWYQQTPGQGLQFLFEYFSETQRNKGNFPGRFSGRQFSNSRSEMNVSTLELGDSALYLCASSTRGQSQYFGPGTRLTVL.

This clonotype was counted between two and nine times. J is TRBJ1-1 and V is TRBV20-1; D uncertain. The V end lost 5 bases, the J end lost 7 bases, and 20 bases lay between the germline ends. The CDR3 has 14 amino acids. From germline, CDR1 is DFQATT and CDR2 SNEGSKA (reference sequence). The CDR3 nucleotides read TGCAGTGCTTTAGACCGGGCCTCCGGCGGTGAAGCTTTCTTT. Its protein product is CSALDRASGGEAFF.